This T cell receptor beta chain appears in the sequencing data of a study of shared clonotypes between healthy human individuals. Study-level results: Clonotypes that were shared across a few donors made up about 5.1% of naive CD4 clonotypes. Sample collection involved blood only; tissue repertoires are likely different.

Points on this clone: Its specificity is unknown.

V was clipped by 3 bases and J by 7 bases, with 18 bases between them. This CDR3 has 16 residues. CDR1 is MDHEN, CDR2 SYDVKM, per germline. Per the study methods: Without quality scores, immunoSEQ junctional reads could not be filtered like full-length reads. The repertoire was sequenced with immunoSEQ multiplex PCR; TCRdb's copy has only in-frame clones and lacks some. V and J calls and clone size follow that table, whereas D and trimming were derived from the DNA. Counted here are about 2.3 million clones, about 90% occurring once; the ten biggest clones make up about 0.36%. This receptor was identified in a man aged 18 to 29 in good health. Some clones in this sample may be carry-over from other donors' samples. Input material: naive CD4+ T cells from PBMCs. Subset indicated: CD45RA+ positively selected. The V and J genes are TRBV28 and TRBJ1-4; D gene unclear. CDR3 nucleotides: TGTGCCAGCAGTTTTAACGCGGGCAGGTTGGGTGAAAAACTGTTTTTT. This codes for CASSFNAGRLGEKLFF.